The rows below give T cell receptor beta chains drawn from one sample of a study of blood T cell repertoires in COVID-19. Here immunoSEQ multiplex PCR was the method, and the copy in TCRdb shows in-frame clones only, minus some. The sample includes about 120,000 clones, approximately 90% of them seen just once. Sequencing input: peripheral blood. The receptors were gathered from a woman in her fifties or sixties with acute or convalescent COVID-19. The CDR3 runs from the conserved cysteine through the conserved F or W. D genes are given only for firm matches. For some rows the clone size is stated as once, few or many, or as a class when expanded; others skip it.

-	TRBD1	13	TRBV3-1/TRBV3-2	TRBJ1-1	CASSWDRNTEAFF	TGTGCCAGCAGCTGGGACAGGAACACTGAAGCTTTCTTT
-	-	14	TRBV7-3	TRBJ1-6	CASSLSSFNSPLHF	TGTGCCAGCAGCTTAAGTTCTTTTAATTCACCCCTCCACTTT
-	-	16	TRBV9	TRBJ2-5	CASSVGAGSGLETQYF	TGTGCCAGCAGCGTAGGGGCAGGCTCCGGTTTAGAGACCCAGTACTTC
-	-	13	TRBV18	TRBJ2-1	CASSPAGQREQFF	TGTGCCAGCTCACCAGCAGGGCAGCGTGAGCAGTTCTTC
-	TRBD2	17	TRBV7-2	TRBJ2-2	CASSFSPGLAVTGELFF	TGTGCCAGCAGTTTCAGCCCGGGACTAGCTGTCACCGGGGAGCTGTTTTTT
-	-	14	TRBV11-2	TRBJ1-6	CASSLEPNNSPLHF	TGTGCCAGCAGCTTGGAGCCCAATAATTCACCCCTCCACTTT
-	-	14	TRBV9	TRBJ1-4	CASSTGGFNEKLFF	TGTGCCAGCAGCACCGGGGGATTTAATGAAAAACTGTTTTTT
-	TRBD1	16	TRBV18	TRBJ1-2	CASSPLGTARPQGYTF	TGTGCCAGCTCACCTTTGGGGACAGCGCGGCCACAAGGCTACACCTTC
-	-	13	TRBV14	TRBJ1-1	CASSRQTDTEAFF	TGTGCCAGCAGCCGACAGACTGACACTGAAGCTTTCTTT
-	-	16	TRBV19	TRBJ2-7	CASSAATGGGSSEQYF	TGTGCCAGTAGTGCAGCGACAGGAGGTGGATCGTCGGAGCAGTACTTC
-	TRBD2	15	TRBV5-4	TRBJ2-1	CASSRPGLAEHEQFF	TGTGCCAGCAGCCGCCCGGGACTAGCGGAGCATGAGCAGTTCTTC
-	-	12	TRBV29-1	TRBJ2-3	CSVVTGTDTQYF	TGCAGCGTCGTGACGGGGACAGATACGCAGTATTTT
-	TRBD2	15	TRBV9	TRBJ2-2	CASSVVLAGAGELFF	TGTGCCAGCAGCGTAGTCCTAGCGGGAGCCGGGGAGCTGTTTTTT
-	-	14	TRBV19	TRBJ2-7	CASSPLGLVGEQYF	TGTGCCAGTAGTCCCCTAGGCCTCGTCGGCGAGCAGTACTTC
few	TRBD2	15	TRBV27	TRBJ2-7	CASSYSATGRDEQYF	TGTGCCAGCAGTTATTCGGCTACGGGGAGGGACGAGCAGTACTTC
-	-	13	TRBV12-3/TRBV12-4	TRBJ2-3	CASSPGGWDTQYF	TGTGCCAGCAGCCCGGGCGGGTGGGATACGCAGTATTTT
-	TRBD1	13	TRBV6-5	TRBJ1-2	CASRGQGKYGYTF	TGTGCCAGCAGAGGACAGGGGAAGTATGGCTACACCTTC
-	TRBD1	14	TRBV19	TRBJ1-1	CASNPDREGTEAFF	TGTGCCAGTAACCCGGACAGGGAAGGCACTGAAGCTTTCTTT
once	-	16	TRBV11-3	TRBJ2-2	CASSLASLRNTGELFF	TGTGCCAGCAGCTTAGCTTCACTTAGGAACACCGGGGAGCTGTTTTTT
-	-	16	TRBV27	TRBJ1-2	CASSLGPQGSVYGYTF	TGTGCCAGCAGTTTGGGGCCCCAGGGATCCGTCTATGGCTACACCTTC
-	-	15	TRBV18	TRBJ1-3	CASSPDRSSGNTIYF	TGTGCCAGCTCACCCGACAGAAGTTCTGGAAACACCATATATTTT
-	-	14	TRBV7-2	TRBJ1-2	CASSLQVEYYGYTF	TGTGCCAGCAGCTTACAGGTAGAATACTATGGCTACACCTTC
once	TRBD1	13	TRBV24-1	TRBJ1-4	CATGDRTNEKLFF	TGTGCCACCGGGGACAGGACAAATGAAAAACTGTTTTTT
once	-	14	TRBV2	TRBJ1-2	CASRENTGLGGYTF	TGTGCCAGCAGGGAGAATACAGGGTTGGGCGGCTACACCTTC
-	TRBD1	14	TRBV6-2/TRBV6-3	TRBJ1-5	CASSLDRENQPQHF	TGTGCCAGCAGTTTAGACAGGGAGAATCAGCCCCAGCATTTT
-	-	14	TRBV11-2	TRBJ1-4	CASSSWEDYEKLFF	TGTGCCAGCAGCTCATGGGAGGACTATGAAAAACTGTTTTTT
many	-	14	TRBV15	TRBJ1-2	CATSRDSSNYGYTF	TGTGCCACCAGCAGGGACAGTTCTAACTATGGCTACACCTTC
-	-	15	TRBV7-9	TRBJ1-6	CASTPQAGANSPLHF	TGTGCCAGCACCCCACAAGCGGGGGCTAATTCACCCCTCCACTTT
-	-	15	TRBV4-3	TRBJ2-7	CASSQDRNSLYEQYF	TGCGCCAGCAGCCAAGATAGGAATAGCCTCTACGAGCAGTACTTC
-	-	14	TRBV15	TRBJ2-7	CATSKGHLAYEQYF	TGTGCCACCAGCAAAGGACATTTGGCCTACGAGCAGTACTTC
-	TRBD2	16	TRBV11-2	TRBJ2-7	CASSRSGLAEFYEQYF	TGTGCCAGCAGCCGTTCCGGACTAGCTGAATTCTACGAGCAGTACTTC
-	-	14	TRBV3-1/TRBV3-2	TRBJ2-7	CASSLHGPGYEQYF	TGTGCCAGCAGCCTGCACGGTCCGGGATACGAGCAGTACTTC
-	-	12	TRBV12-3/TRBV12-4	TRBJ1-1	CASTPDRYEAFF	TGTGCCAGCACCCCCGACAGATATGAAGCTTTCTTT
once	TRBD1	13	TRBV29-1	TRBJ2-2	CSGSRDSTGELFF	TGCAGCGGATCAAGGGACAGCACCGGGGAGCTGTTTTTT
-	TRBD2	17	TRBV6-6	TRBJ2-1	CASSPSSGGGLGDEQFF	TGTGCCAGCAGTCCCTCTAGCGGGGGGGGACTTGGGGATGAGCAGTTCTTC
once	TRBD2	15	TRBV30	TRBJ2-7	CAWSVRLAGTYEQYF	TGTGCCTGGAGTGTACGACTAGCGGGAACCTACGAGCAGTACTTC
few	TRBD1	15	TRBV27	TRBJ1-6	CASTSPDRGFSPLHF	TGTGCCAGCACCAGCCCGGACAGGGGATTTTCACCCCTCCACTTT
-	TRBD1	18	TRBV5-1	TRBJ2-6	CASSLVGQGATGANVLTF	TGCGCCAGCAGCTTGGTTGGACAGGGGGCTACTGGGGCCAACGTCCTGACTTTC
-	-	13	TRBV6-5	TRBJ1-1	CASGSKRGTEAFF	TGTGCCAGCGGTTCCAAGCGGGGCACTGAAGCTTTCTTT
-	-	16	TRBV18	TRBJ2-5	CASSPRMNGGQETQYF	TGTGCCAGCTCACCGCGGATGAACGGGGGTCAAGAGACCCAGTACTTC
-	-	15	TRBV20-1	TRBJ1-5	CSASPIQGSNQPQHF	TGCAGTGCTAGTCCAATACAGGGTAGCAATCAGCCCCAGCATTTT
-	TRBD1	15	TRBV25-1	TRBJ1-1	CASSERQGAGTEAFF	TGTGCCAGCAGTGAACGACAGGGGGCCGGCACTGAAGCTTTCTTT
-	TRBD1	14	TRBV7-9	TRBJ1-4	CASSRGQGVEKLFF	TGTGCCAGCAGCCGAGGACAGGGGGTTGAAAAACTGTTTTTT